What follows is one T cell receptor beta chain and its context. The sample originates from a study of OX40 agonist ivuxolimab in advanced cancers. The repertoire was sequenced with immunoSEQ multiplex PCR; TCRdb's copy has only in-frame clones and lacks some. The data hold roughly 90,000 clones, with around 90% observed a single time. This CDR3 has 13 residues. Germline assignment: CDR1 KGHSH and CDR2 LQKENI. V was clipped by 7 bases and J by 4 bases, with 11 bases between them. Material: CD4+ or CD8+ T cells sorted from blood, obtained in a trial of the OX40 agonist ivuxolimab. The sequence came from an adult with an advanced solid tumor such as melanoma, head and neck, liver or kidney cancer. The chain has TRBV18 and TRBJ1-3; D call uncertain. The CDR3: CASFQSVGNTIYF. CDR3 coding DNA: TGTGCCAGCTTTCAATCCGTCGGAAACACCATATATTTT.